The 16 T cell receptor beta chains below come from one sample, sequenced in a study of blood T cell repertoires in COVID-19. Produced via immunoSEQ multiplex PCR; TCRdb's table is partial and in-frame only. The sample yields some 520,000 clones, roughly 89% seen once. Specimen: peripheral blood. The receptors originated from a man in his late teens or twenties with COVID-19, enrolled during active disease.

The chain employs TRBV6-1 and TRBJ1-6; TRBD1 might be the D (6 bases). Trimming removed 0 bases at V and 7 bases at J, with 13 bases between. The CDR3 extends over 16 amino acids. CDR1 MNHNS and CDR2 SASEGT come from the germline V gene. CDR3: CASSEAQGLGNSPLHF. DNA for the CDR3: TGTGCCAGCAGTGAAGCGCAGGGGTTGGGGAATTCACCCCTCCACTTT.

The genes are TRBV3-1 (or the pseudogene TRBV3-2) and TRBJ2-5; 7 bases match TRBD2. The CDR3 length is 18 residues. The trim removed 3 bases at V and 3 bases at J, leaving 16 bases unmatched. CDR1 LGHDT and CDR2 YNNKEL come from the germline V gene (reference sequence). The CDR3 DNA is TGTGCCAGCAGCCACCTCTTTTTACCTAGCGGTAGGGAAGAGACCCAGTACTTC. Its protein is CASSHLFLPSGREETQYF.

This rearrangement joins TRBV7-2 to TRBJ2-3, with 10 bases identical to TRBD2. V trimming: 5 bases; J trimming: 2 bases; junction bases outside the gene matches: 1. The germline V gene has CDR1 SGHTA and CDR2 FQGNSA. This CDR3 has 14 amino acids. The CDR3 DNA sequence: TGTGCCAGCAGCACTAGCGGGGACACAGATACGCAGTATTTT. It is translated as CASSTSGDTDTQYF. Variable domain in full (rest from reference TRBV7-2 and TRBJ2-3): GAGVSQSPSNKVTEKGKDVELRCDPISGHTALYWYRQSLGQGLEFLIYFQGNSAPDKSGLPSDRFSAERTGGSVSTLTIQRTQQEDSAVYLCASSTSGDTDTQYFGPGTRLTVL.

The genes are TRBV5-8 and TRBJ2-3; 7 nucleotides line up with TRBD1. This CDR3 has 13 residues. The germline gives CDR1 SGHTS, CDR2 YDEGEE. The V segment lost 4 bases and the J segment 5 bases; nucleotides outside the gene matches: 4. The CDR3 DNA sequence: TGTGCCAGCAGCCTGACAGGGAGAGATACGCAGTATTTT. It is translated as CASSLTGRDTQYF.

As for this clone: The sample has other DNA sequences that encode this CDR3 too. V and J are TRBV5-1 and TRBJ1-5; TRBD1 matches at 10 bases. Germline values: CDR1 SGHRS, CDR2 YFSETQ. The J segment lost 7 bases and the V segment lost 5 bases, leaving 3 bases of the junction unmatched. The length of the CDR3 is 13 residues. The CDR3 reads CASSSDRGQPQHF. The CDR3 nucleotides read TGCGCCAGCAGTTCGGACAGGGGGCAGCCCCAGCATTTT. Using reference TRBV5-1 and TRBJ1-5 for the parts outside the CDR3, the full variable domain is KAGVTQTPRYLIKTRGQQVTLSCSPISGHRSVSWYQQTPGQGLQFLFEYFSETQRNKGNFPGRFSGRQFSNSRSEMNVSTLELGDSALYLCASSSDRGQPQHFGDGTRLSIL.

This clone showed up just once. The J gene is TRBJ2-3, the V gene TRBV1; no DNA check was done on the table's D call, TRBD2. TRBV1 is labeled a pseudogene. This CDR3 is 15 amino acids long. CDR3 bases: TGCACCAGCAGCCCCTCGAGCCCCCTCACAGATACGCAGTATTTT. Residues: CTSSPSSPLTDTQYF.

The chain is built from TRBV6-5 and TRBJ1-1; TRBD1 might be the D (6 bases). Trimming removed 5 bases at V and 5 bases at J, with 18 bases between. The germline V gene has CDR1 MNHEY and CDR2 SVGAGI. This CDR3 is built from 15 residues. CDR3: CASSPWGGARTEAFF. CDR3 bases: TGTGCCAGCAGTCCCTGGGGGGGGGCTCGGACTGAAGCTTTCTTT.

With regard to this clone: Other DNA sequences within the sample encode an identical CDR3. V usage is TRBV12-3 or TRBV12-4 and J usage is TRBJ2-1, with D tentatively TRBD2 (5 bases). V was clipped by 6 bases and J by 10 bases, with 10 bases between them. This CDR3 comprises 11 residues. This chain's CDR3 is CASRLTGEQFF. Written as DNA, the CDR3 is TGTGCCAGCAGGTTAACGGGGGAGCAGTTCTTC.

The chain uses TRBV3-1 (or the pseudogene TRBV3-2) and TRBJ2-7; D may be TRBD2 (5 bases). Germline CDR1 is LGHDT and CDR2 is YNNKEL (reference sequence). This CDR3 spans 14 amino acids. V was clipped by 4 bases and J by 4 bases, with 14 bases between them. The CDR3 loop reads CASSPLDPGYEQYF. In DNA form, the CDR3 reads TGTGCCAGCAGCCCACTAGACCCTGGATACGAGCAGTACTTC.

The V call is TRBV6-1, the J call TRBJ2-3; a possible D gene is TRBD1 (6 bases). CDR1 MNHNS and CDR2 SASEGT come from the germline V gene. Trimming removed 3 bases at V and 4 bases at J, with 11 bases between. The CDR3 runs to 14 residues. CDR3 in amino acids: CASSEAGVADTQYF. The CDR3 nucleotides are TGTGCCAGCAGTGAGGCAGGGGTGGCAGATACGCAGTATTTT.

The J gene is TRBJ2-7, the V gene TRBV6-5, with 7 bases matching TRBD1. CDR1 is MNHEY and CDR2 is SVGAGI in the germline V gene. J was trimmed by 12 bases and V by 5 bases; bases with no gene match: 10. CDR3 length: 12 residues. CDR3 in amino acids: CASSTRQGVGYF. CDR3 coding DNA: TGTGCCAGCAGTACCCGACAGGGAGTGGGGTACTTC.

The rearrangement uses TRBV2 and TRBJ2-5, with TRBD2 as a possible D gene (6 bases). Germline V gene lookup returns CDR1 SNHLY and CDR2 FYNNEI. V lost 11 bases and J lost 5, with 18 bases in between. The CDR3 consists of 13 residues. CDR3 protein: CAGRNSAGETQYF. In DNA form, the CDR3 reads TGTGCCGGACGAAATAGCGCGGGGGAGACCCAGTACTTC.

The table lists this clone with a count of one. This chain links TRBV10-3 with TRBJ2-1, with 8 bases that match TRBD2. V was pared by 8 bases and J by 4 bases, with 10 bases of the junction left unmatched. Looked up from germline, CDR1 is ENHRY and CDR2 is SYGVKD. This CDR3 contains 15 residues. In DNA form, the CDR3 reads TGTGCCATCTCTCGGGAGGGAGGCCCATACAATGAGCAGTTCTTC. Translated, it gives CAISREGGPYNEQFF.

For the CDR3, the DNA is TGTGCCAGCATCGAGGTGGCTGAGCAGTTCTTC. It is translated as CASIEVAEQFF. J is TRBJ2-1 and V is TRBV25-1; no definite D call. V was cut by 7 bases and J by 9 bases, with 10 bases left in between. CDR3 length: 11 amino acids. Per the germline V gene, CDR1 is MGHDK and CDR2 is SYGVNS.

The chain couples TRBV30 to TRBJ2-2; possibly TRBD1 for D (5 bases). Germline CDR1 reads GTSNPN; CDR2 reads SVGIG (reference sequence). This CDR3 spans 15 amino acids. V lost 1 base and J 1 base, leaving 10 bases between the germline ends. CDR3: CAWSALQGNTGELFF. The CDR3 nucleotides read TGTGCCTGGAGTGCCCTCCAGGGGAACACCGGGGAGCTGTTTTTT.

This rearrangement joins TRBV19 to TRBJ2-1, with D uncertain. Trimming removed 0 bases at V and 4 bases at J, with 4 bases between. This CDR3 has 13 residues. Germline V CDR1 and CDR2: LNHDA, SQIVND (reference sequence). CDR3 DNA: TGTGCCAGTAGTATAGATAGATACAATGAGCAGTTCTTC. Residues: CASSIDRYNEQFF.